The rows below give T cell receptor beta chains drawn from one sample of a study of CD8 T cells in Susac syndrome. One entry per CDR3 protein results from TCRdb running MiXCR on the immunoSEQ multiplex PCR reads. This table has around 190,000 distinct CDR3 sequences, about 95% appearing once. What was sequenced was CD8+ T cells from PBMCs. These receptors originate from a human donor with multiple sclerosis. Each CDR3 is given with its conserved first and last residue. D genes are given only for firm matches. Rows may omit the clone size; those that give it use once, few, many or a size class.

>.|TRBV5-6|few|TRBJ1-1
TGTGCCAGCAGCTTGAACAGGAACACTGAAGCTTTCTTT
CASSLNRNTEAFF
>TRBD2|TRBV7-8|.|TRBJ2-1
TGTGCCAGCAGCTTAAACCCCGGGAGGGCCTACAATGAGCAGTTCTTC
CASSLNPGRAYNEQFF
>.|TRBV15|.|TRBJ2-2
TGTGCCACCAGCAGCTCCCGCGCCTTTGGGAAACCCGGGGAGCTGTTTTTT
CATSSSRAFGKPGELFF
>.|TRBV19|.|TRBJ1-2
TGTGCCAGTAGAAAGGAGAGTTCTGGCTACACCTTC
CASRKESSGYTF
>TRBD1|TRBV5-1|once|TRBJ2-1
TGCGCCAGCAGCTGGCCGGGACAGGGGGGCGAGCAGTTCTTC
CASSWPGQGGEQFF
>TRBD2|TRBV6-4|once|TRBJ2-4
TGTGCCAGCAGTCAGGGGACTAGCGGGAACGACATTCAGTACTTC
CASSQGTSGNDIQYF
>.|TRBV14|.|TRBJ1-5
TGTGCCAGCAGCCAAGCCCCGGGTCGGGCCTCCAATCAGCCCCAGCATTTT
CASSQAPGRASNQPQHF
>TRBD1|TRBV25-1|.|TRBJ2-3
TGTGCCAGCAGTAATGACAGGGGTAAAACAGATACGCAGTATTTT
CASSNDRGKTDTQYF
>TRBD1|TRBV29-1|.|TRBJ1-1
TGCAGCGTGGTCGGACAGGGGGGGATTGAAGCTTTCTTT
CSVVGQGGIEAFF
>.|TRBV6-6|.|TRBJ1-5
TGTGCCAGCAGTTCCCGGGACGGGGATCAGCCCCAGCATTTT
CASSSRDGDQPQHF
>.|TRBV5-8|.|TRBJ2-7
TGTGCCAGCAGCCCCGCGATTTTGGACGAGCAGTACTTC
CASSPAILDEQYF
>.|TRBV25-1|.|TRBJ2-5
TGTGCCAGCACGCTCGGATCGGGGACCCAGTACTTC
CASTLGSGTQYF
>.|TRBV9|.|TRBJ1-2
TGTGCCAGCAGCGTAGGTCCGAGCGGAAGCTATAACTATGGCTACACCTTC
CASSVGPSGSYNYGYTF
>.|TRBV5-1|.|TRBJ2-7
TGCGCCAGCAGCGCCGGCCTCGGTTCTCGCGAGCAGTACTTC
CASSAGLGSREQYF
>TRBD2|TRBV9|.|TRBJ2-1
TGTGCCAGCAGCCCGGCAGTAGCGGGAGGACCCTACAATGAGCAGTTCTTC
CASSPAVAGGPYNEQFF
>TRBD1|TRBV7-2|.|TRBJ2-4
TGTGCCAGCAGCTTAGTTGGGACAGTAAACATTCAGTACTTC
CASSLVGTVNIQYF
>TRBD1|TRBV6-5|.|TRBJ1-1
TGTGCCAGCAGTCCCCGGGACAGGGCGAACACTGAAGCTTTCTTT
CASSPRDRANTEAFF
>TRBD1|TRBV9|.|TRBJ1-2
TGTGCCAGCAGCATACAGGGGGCCCATTATGGCTACACCTTC
CASSIQGAHYGYTF
>TRBD2|TRBV4-1|.|TRBJ2-7
TGCGCCAGCAGCCAAGAAGAGACTAGCGGATACGAGCAGTACTTC
CASSQEETSGYEQYF
>TRBD2|TRBV7-2|.|TRBJ2-7
TGTGCCAGCAGCTTACAAGTAACCGGGACTAGCGGATTCTACGAGCAGTACTTC
CASSLQVTGTSGFYEQYF
>.|TRBV19|.|TRBJ2-5
TGTGCCACCTCCCCCAGCCAGGGTTTGGGCGAGACCCAGTACTTC
CATSPSQGLGETQYF
>.|TRBV27|.|TRBJ1-2
TGTGCCAGCAGTTTATCAGTGGCAGGGCCAACCTATGGCTACACCTTC
CASSLSVAGPTYGYTF
>TRBD2|TRBV14|.|TRBJ2-4
TGTGCCAGCAGCCAAGATTCTTGGTGGGAGGGCCTTTCCAAAAACATTCAGTACTTC
CASSQDSWWEGLSKNIQYF
>.|TRBV28|.|TRBJ2-7
TGTGCCAGCAGTTCACGTACCGTTACACGCCCCTACGAGCAGTACTTC
CASSSRTVTRPYEQYF
>TRBD2|TRBV2|.|TRBJ2-3
TGTGCCACTCTAGCGGGGGCAAGCACAGATACGCAGTATTTT
CATLAGASTDTQYF
>.|TRBV30|.|TRBJ1-2
TGTGCCTGGAGTGTACAAGGGGACTATGGCTACACCTTC
CAWSVQGDYGYTF
>.|TRBV20-1|once|TRBJ1-5
TGCAGTGCTAGATCAGTTGGCAGCAATCAGCCCCAGCATTTT
CSARSVGSNQPQHF
>TRBD1|TRBV20-1|.|TRBJ1-1
TGCAGTGCTAGAGAGAAGGGACAGGGACTGAACACTGAAGCTTTCTTT
CSAREKGQGLNTEAFF
>.|TRBV20-1|.|TRBJ1-4
TGCAGTGCTAGGGCCGATGAGACTAATGAAAAACTGTTTTTT
CSARADETNEKLFF
>.|TRBV12-3/TRBV12-4|.|TRBJ2-7
TGTGCCAGCACCCTGGGAGGGGGCGATGAGCAGTACTTC
CASTLGGGDEQYF
>TRBD2|TRBV7-8|.|TRBJ2-7
TGTGCCAGCAGCTTAGGGGGGGGATGTAGCTCGAGCTCCTACGAGCAGTACTTC
CASSLGGGCSSSSYEQYF
>.|TRBV7-9|few|TRBJ2-7
TGTGCCAGCAGCGCGGGACCCTACGAGCAGTACTTC
CASSAGPYEQYF